This T cell receptor (beta chain) was retrieved from a study of blood T cell repertoires in COVID-19. V lost 6 bases to trimming and J lost 0 bases, with 11 bases between them. CDR1 and CDR2 (germline): MNHNY, SVGAGI (reference sequence). The CDR3 sequence is 14 residues long. Only in-frame clones appear in the TCRdb table, and some are missing; sequencing was by immunoSEQ multiplex PCR. The sample records about 400,000 clones, about nine tenths being singletons. The receptor was derived from a woman younger than 45 with active or convalescent COVID-19. The chain employs TRBV6-6 and TRBJ1-1, with D possibly matching TRBD1 (5 bases). Specimen: peripheral blood. In DNA, the CDR3 is TGTGCCAGCAGAGCGGGGACCCTGAACACTGAAGCTTTCTTT. It is translated as CASRAGTLNTEAFF.